The 3 T cell receptor beta chains presented below share a single source sample, sequenced in a study of T cell repertoires in cytomegalovirus infection. TCRdb recomputed calls from the reads with MiXCR, one row per CDR3 protein. The repertoire has a few hundred thousand distinct CDR3 sequences, about an eighth of them found once; the top ten carry around 8.7%. The specimen was PBMCs. Every receptor here comes from a human donor in good health (CMV status not recorded). Some clones in this sample may be carry-over from other donors' samples.

This clonotype was seen only a few times. This chain joins TRBV6-5 and TRBJ1-6; maybe TRBD1 (6 bases). The CDR3 has 14 amino acids. The germline V gene has CDR1 MNHEY and CDR2 SVGAGI. Trimming removed 6 bases from V and 9 bases from J, with 15 bases in between. CDR3: CASRGGGTGSPLHF. CDR3 nucleotide sequence: TGTGCCAGCAGGGGAGGGGGGACTGGTTCACCCCTCCACTTT.

The rearrangement links TRBV12-3 or TRBV12-4 to TRBJ1-1, with D unresolved. The CDR3 extends over 13 amino acids. Trimming took off 8 bases at V and 0 bases at J, with 10 bases between the two ends. DNA for the CDR3: TGTGCCAGCGTACTGGTCCTGAACACTGAAGCTTTCTTT. Translation: CASVLVLNTEAFF.

The chain couples TRBV20-1 to TRBJ2-3, with TRBD2 matching 7 bases. The CDR3 contains 13 residues. V lost 1 base and J lost 3; bases outside the gene matches: 1. CDR1 is DFQATT, CDR2 SNEGSKA, per germline (reference sequence). The DNA of the CDR3 is TGCAGTGCTAGAGTTAGCGGGACAGATACGCAGTATTTT. It specifies CSARVSGTDTQYF.